One and the same sample provided the 4 T cell receptor beta chains below, sequenced in a study of T-cell memory formation after mild COVID-19. TCRdb used MiXCR to reprocess the 5' RACE reads, holding one entry per CDR3 protein. The data contain around 340,000 distinct CDR3 sequences, 13% of them singletons. The specimen was PBMCs or a T cell subset sorted from them (not recorded which). The receptor source for this set is a man between 18 and 29 years old who had mild COVID-19 (a few samples of this study predate the infection). Cell type and time point are not known.

As DNA, the CDR3 is TGTGCCAGCAGCCAGTGGGCGGGGGGTGATGAGCAGTTCTTC. Its protein product is CASSQWAGGDEQFF. This chain links TRBV4-2 with TRBJ2-1; 8 bases fit TRBD2. This CDR3 is built from 14 residues. Trimming removed 3 bases from V and 8 bases from J; junction bases left unmatched: 6. Looked up from germline, CDR1 is LGHNA and CDR2 is YNFKEQ.

This clonotype has just a few counts. This chain uses TRBV27 with TRBJ2-4; D gene unclear. Germline V gives CDR1 MNHEY, CDR2 SMNVEV (reference sequence). The CDR3 totals 16 residues. V lost 8 bases and J lost 5, with 22 bases in between. This CDR3 reads CASRTAGTDVENIQYF. As DNA, the CDR3 is TGTGCCAGCCGCACCGCCGGTACAGACGTGGAAAACATTCAGTACTTC.

This clonotype came up a few times. The chain couples TRBV5-1 to TRBJ2-1, with D hard to call. The CDR3 spans 13 residues. The germline CDR1 and CDR2 sequences are SGHRS and YFSETQ. Deletions cut 5 bases from V and 0 bases from J, with 6 bases between. This chain's CDR3 is CASRESSYNEQFF. CDR3 DNA sequence: TGCGCCAGCAGGGAGAGCTCCTACAATGAGCAGTTCTTC.

This clonotype has more than one count but fewer than ten. The rearrangement uses TRBV12-3 or TRBV12-4 and TRBJ1-2; 7 nucleotides line up with TRBD1. The CDR3 sequence is 14 residues long. The V and J ends lost 5 bases and 5 bases, in that order; junction bases with no gene match: 8. CDR3 nucleotides: TGTGCCAGCAGTCACCACAGGGGAGAGTATGGCTACACCTTC. Residues: CASSHHRGEYGYTF.